This TCR beta chain is drawn from a study of blood T cell repertoires in COVID-19. About the research overall: COVID-19 samples from acute and convalescent phases originated in the United States, Italy and Spain. PBMCs, B-cell-depleted T cells, or T cells provided the cDNA or gDNA that made up the material.

Methods used by the authors: Researchers report that nucleated cell counts were estimated from reference gene primer amplification. Only in-frame clones appear in the TCRdb table, and some are missing; sequencing was by immunoSEQ multiplex PCR. The DNA gave D and trimming, while V, J and clone size come from that table. The profile shows about 140,000 clones, 80% to 85% of them singletons. Germline V gives CDR1 LNHDA, CDR2 SQIVND (reference sequence). The CDR3 covers 14 residues. With 4 bases clipped from V and 6 bases from J, the junction kept 8 bases outside the gene matches. The chain uses TRBV19 and TRBJ1-1, with 7 bases identical to TRBD1. This receptor was taken from a woman aged 80 or older with acute or convalescent COVID-19. Sequencing input: peripheral blood. CDR3 amino acids: CASSSRAGGAEAFF. CDR3 in DNA: TGTGCCAGTAGTAGCCGCGCAGGGGGAGCTGAAGCTTTCTTT. The full variable domain, with the rest looked up from reference TRBV19 and TRBJ1-1, is DGGITQSPKYLFRKEGQNVTLSCEQNLNHDAMYWYRQDPGQGLRLIYYSQIVNDFQKGDIAEGYSVSREKKESFPLTVTSAQKNPTAFYLCASSSRAGGAEAFFGQGTRLTVV.